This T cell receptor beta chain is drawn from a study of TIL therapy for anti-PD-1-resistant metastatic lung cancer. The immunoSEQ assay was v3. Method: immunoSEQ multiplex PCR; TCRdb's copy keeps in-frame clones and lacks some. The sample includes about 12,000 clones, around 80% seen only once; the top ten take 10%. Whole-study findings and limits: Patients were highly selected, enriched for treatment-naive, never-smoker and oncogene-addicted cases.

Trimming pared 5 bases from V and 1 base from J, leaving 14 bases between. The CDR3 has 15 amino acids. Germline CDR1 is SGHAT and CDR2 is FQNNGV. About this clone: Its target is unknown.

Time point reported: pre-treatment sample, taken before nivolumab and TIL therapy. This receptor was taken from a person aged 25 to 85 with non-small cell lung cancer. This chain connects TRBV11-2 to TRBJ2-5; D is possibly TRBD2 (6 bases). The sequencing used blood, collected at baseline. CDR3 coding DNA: TGTGCCAGCAGCCCACGCCGGACTATCCAAGAGACCCAGTACTTC. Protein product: CASSPRRTIQETQYF.